The 27 T cell receptor beta chains in this list originate from one sample, sequenced in a study of blood T cell repertoires in COVID-19. Assay used: immunoSEQ multiplex PCR; TCRdb lists only in-frame clones, some missing. Of fewer than 400,000 clones listed, around 82% are singletons. Sequencing used peripheral blood. These receptors all stem from a man younger than 40 with active or convalescent COVID-19.

The chain has TRBV6-5 and TRBJ1-2; 10 bases align to TRBD1. This CDR3 is 15 amino acids long. The V gene end was trimmed by 5 bases and the J gene end by 5 bases; junction bases not matched to a gene: 8. Germline-derived CDR1 and CDR2 are MNHEY and SVGAGI. The CDR3 nucleotides are TGTGCCAGCAGTCCTGGGACAGGGGTGGGGTATGGCTACACCTTC. It specifies CASSPGTGVGYGYTF.

The chain combines TRBV6-5 with TRBJ2-2, with TRBD2 matching 7 bases. The CDR3 spans 14 residues. The V gene end was trimmed by 6 bases and the J gene end by 5 bases; junction bases not matched to a gene: 6. Germline loops: CDR1 MNHEY, CDR2 SVGAGI. In DNA, the CDR3 is TGTGCCAGCAGCAGGGACTACGAAACCGGGGAGCTGTTTTTT. It translates to CASSRDYETGELFF.

This clone was recorded only once. The chain links TRBV7-8 to TRBJ2-3, with TRBD2 matching over 7 bases. The CDR3 consists of 15 residues. The V segment lost 5 bases and the J segment 4 bases; nucleotides outside the gene matches: 9. CDR1 SGHVS and CDR2 FQNEAQ come from the germline V gene. The CDR3 sequence: CASSPAGEVADTQYF. As DNA, the CDR3 is TGTGCCAGCAGCCCCGCGGGAGAGGTCGCAGATACGCAGTATTTT.

This clone was detected only a few times. J is TRBJ2-7 and V is TRBV10-2; 10 positions match TRBD2. This CDR3 contains 19 residues. V dropped 6 bases and J dropped 0; count of bases not matched to a gene: 17. CDR1 is WSHSY, CDR2 SAAADI, per germline. CDR3 protein: CASRDPNSSGRNSSYEQYF. The CDR3 region has the DNA TGCGCCAGCAGGGACCCCAATAGTAGCGGGAGGAACAGCTCCTACGAGCAGTACTTC.

J is TRBJ1-1 and V is TRBV6-1; no firm D call. V was pared by 2 bases and J by 5 bases, with 9 bases between. CDR1 MNHNS and CDR2 SASEGT come from the germline V gene. This CDR3 region has 13 residues. CDR3 DNA sequence: TGTGCCAGCAGTGAAACAACGGGTACTGAAGCTTTCTTT. It yields the protein CASSETTGTEAFF.

This clone is a singleton in its sample. V usage is TRBV2 and J usage is TRBJ2-3; D possibly corresponds to TRBD2 (6 bases). V lost 4 bases, J lost 0 bases, and 20 bases lay in between. The CDR3 contains 18 residues. CDR1 and CDR2 from the germline V gene are SNHLY and FYNNEI. The CDR3 nucleotides are TGTGCCAGCAGTGGGGATACTTCTAGCGCCTCTAGCACAGATACGCAGTATTTT. Translated: CASSGDTSSASSTDTQYF. Full variable domain (outside the CDR3, taken from reference TRBV2 and TRBJ2-3): EPEVTQTPSHQVTQMGQEVILRCVPISNHLYFYWYRQILGQKVEFLVSFYNNEISEKSEIFDDQFSVERPDGSNFTLKIRSTKLEDSAMYFCASSGDTSSASSTDTQYFGPGTRLTVL.

The chain links TRBV24-1 to TRBJ2-1; 16 bases agree with TRBD2. Germline V gene sequence: CDR1 KGHDR, CDR2 SFDVKD. Trimming at V came to 5 bases and at J to 2 bases, leaving 11 bases not matched to a gene. This CDR3 contains 20 residues. As DNA, the CDR3 is TGTGCCACCAGTGGTGGGGGACTAGCGGGGGGGCTAGGGACCTACAATGAGCAGTTCTTC. This codes for CATSGGGLAGGLGTYNEQFF.

The rearrangement uses TRBV6-2 or TRBV6-3 and TRBJ1-5, with 10 bases matching TRBD1. The germline CDR1 and CDR2 sequences are MNHEY and SVGEGT. The V and J ends lost 6 bases and 2 bases, in that order; junction bases with no gene match: 13. The CDR3 length is 18 residues. The chain's CDR3 is CASSRDRGLLTGNQPQHF. The CDR3 nucleotides are TGTGCCAGCAGCCGCGACAGGGGGCTCCTTACGGGCAATCAGCCCCAGCATTTT.

This chain connects TRBV27 to TRBJ2-7; possibly TRBD1 for D (6 bases). This CDR3 contains 13 residues. Trimming cost V 7 bases and J 0 bases, with 10 bases left between them. CDR1 is MNHEY, CDR2 SMNVEV, per germline (reference sequence). The CDR3 DNA reads TGTGCCAGCAAGGGGACAACCTCCTACGAGCAGTACTTC. It yields the protein CASKGTTSYEQYF.

The chain is built from TRBV6-1 and TRBJ2-7; TRBD2 matches 8 bases. V was clipped by 2 bases and J by 2 bases; unmatched bases: 5. Germline CDR1 and CDR2: MNHNS and SASEGT. The CDR3 has 15 amino acids. CDR3 protein: CASSETSGRTYEQYF. The CDR3 DNA reads TGTGCCAGCAGTGAAACTAGCGGTCGTACCTACGAGCAGTACTTC.

CDR3 DNA: TGTGCCAGCAGCTCCGGACAGAACACTGAAGCTTTCTTT. Its protein is CASSSGQNTEAFF. This chain connects TRBV9 to TRBJ1-1; tentative D call: TRBD1 (5 bases). The V gene lost 4 bases and the J gene lost 1 base, with 8 bases spanning the gap. The germline gives CDR1 SGDLS, CDR2 YYNGEE. The CDR3 has 13 residues.

The CDR3 region is CASWRSRWNTEAFF. The DNA for the CDR3 is TGTGCCAGCTGGAGGAGTCGGTGGAACACTGAAGCTTTCTTT. The chain uses TRBV6-5 and TRBJ1-1; D gene unclear. V was shortened by 8 bases and J by 1 base, with 14 bases between the two germline ends. Germline V gene sequence: CDR1 MNHEY, CDR2 SVGAGI. The CDR3 loop spans 14 amino acids.

V and J are TRBV27 and TRBJ2-7; weak D call: TRBD2 (7 bases). The CDR3 runs 16 residues. CDR1 is MNHEY and CDR2 is SMNVEV in the germline V gene (reference sequence). V was trimmed by 3 bases and J by 0 bases, leaving 15 bases between them. For the CDR3, the DNA is TGTGCCAGCAGTTTTGGGAGGGGGGGAGGCTCCTACGAGCAGTACTTC. Amino acid sequence: CASSFGRGGGSYEQYF.

This chain connects TRBV4-3 to TRBJ2-7, with TRBD1 as a possible D gene (5 bases). CDR1 and CDR2 from the germline V gene are LGHNA and YSLEER. V lost 1 base and J 3 bases, leaving 10 bases between the germline ends. The CDR3 extends over 14 amino acids. The CDR3 DNA follows: TGCGCCAGCAGCCAAGGCCAGGGCTACTACGAGCAGTACTTC. Translation gives CASSQGQGYYEQYF.

The gene calls are TRBV11-2 and TRBJ2-7; D is undetermined. V shed 5 bases and J shed 0 bases, with 8 bases lying between them. The CDR3 extends over 13 amino acids. The germline V gene has CDR1 SGHAT and CDR2 FQNNGV. The chain's CDR3 is CASSPWASYEQYF. The CDR3 nucleotides are TGTGCCAGCAGCCCTTGGGCCTCCTACGAGCAGTACTTC.

In the case of this clone: Other DNA sequences in this specimen translate into the identical CDR3. The rearrangement uses TRBV5-1 and TRBJ2-1, with 10 bases that match TRBD1. Germline lookup yields CDR1 SGHRS and CDR2 YFSETQ. There are 15 residues in the CDR3. V was clipped by 0 bases and J by 4 bases; unmatched bases: 1. CDR3 nucleotide sequence: TGCGCCAGCAGCTTGGGACAGGGGGCTTACAATGAGCAGTTCTTC. Protein sequence: CASSLGQGAYNEQFF.

V usage is TRBV27 and J usage is TRBJ2-7; maybe TRBD2 (5 bases). Trimming stripped 0 bases from V and 3 bases from J, with 15 bases between. The CDR3 loop spans 16 amino acids. In germline, CDR1 is MNHEY, CDR2 SMNVEV (reference sequence). The CDR3 DNA is TGTGCCAGCAGTTTATCGTCCGTGACTATGGACTACGAGCAGTACTTC. Its protein is CASSLSSVTMDYEQYF.

The V gene is TRBV4-2, the J gene TRBJ2-3; 7 bases map to TRBD2. The CDR3 length is 15 residues. CDR1 and CDR2 (germline): LGHNA, YNFKEQ. The junction had 3 bases not matched to a gene; V was cut back by 2 bases and J by 1 base. The CDR3 sequence: CASSQSGTRTDTQYF. The CDR3 DNA is TGTGCCAGCAGCCAAAGCGGGACCCGCACAGATACGCAGTATTTT.

V is TRBV6-6 and J is TRBJ1-2; D remains ambiguous. The germline CDR1 and CDR2 sequences are MNHNY and SVGAGI (reference sequence). The CDR3 is 12 amino acids. Trimming pared 5 bases from V and 7 bases from J, leaving 11 bases between. Here the CDR3 reads CASSVAKSGYTF. CDR3 nucleotides: TGTGCCAGCAGTGTTGCGAAGAGTGGCTACACCTTC.

The chain uses TRBV25-1 and TRBJ2-1; D may be TRBD2 (6 bases). The CDR3 sequence is 15 residues long. Per germline, CDR1 MGHDK and CDR2 SYGVNS. With 5 bases removed from V and 5 bases from J, the gap between germline ends came to 16 bases. CDR3 sequence: CASSPPGLSHNEQFF. The CDR3 DNA reads as TGTGCCAGCAGTCCGCCGGGACTTTCCCACAATGAGCAGTTCTTC.

This sequence joins TRBV24-1 and TRBJ2-5; D is perhaps TRBD2 (6 bases). V was cut by 4 bases and J by 5 bases, with 19 bases left in between. This CDR3 contains 16 residues. Germline V gene sequence: CDR1 KGHDR, CDR2 SFDVKD. CDR3 loop: CATSEGTGIEGETQYF. The CDR3 DNA is TGTGCCACCAGTGAGGGGACTGGAATCGAAGGGGAGACCCAGTACTTC.

This clone was detected a few times. The chain has TRBV7-2 and TRBJ1-2, with D perhaps TRBD1 (6 bases). There are 15 residues in the CDR3. Germline CDR1 SGHTA, CDR2 FQGNSA. V lost 3 bases to trimming and J lost 8 bases, with 19 bases between them. The CDR3 here is CASSLARGGAEGYTF. CDR3 nucleotide sequence: TGTGCCAGCAGCTTGGCAAGAGGGGGGGCTGAGGGCTACACCTTC.

Comment on this clone: This specimen includes other DNA sequences encoding the same CDR3. The chain recombines TRBV4-2 with TRBJ2-7; 7 nucleotides agree with TRBD2. The CDR3 has 15 amino acids. J lost 1 base, V lost 0 bases, and 3 bases had no gene match. The germline V gene encodes CDR1 LGHNA and CDR2 YNFKEQ. CDR3 amino acids: CASSQDSGYSYEQYF. CDR3 DNA sequence: TGTGCCAGCAGCCAAGATAGCGGGTATTCCTACGAGCAGTACTTC.

The chain has TRBV29-1 and TRBJ2-1, with D maybe TRBD2 (6 bases). Trimming stripped 6 bases from V and 6 bases from J, with 9 bases between. This CDR3 has 11 residues. The germline gives CDR1 SQVTM, CDR2 ANQGSEA. The CDR3 sequence: CSVKGGNEQFF. The CDR3 DNA sequence: TGCAGCGTAAAGGGAGGCAATGAGCAGTTCTTC.

The chain recombines TRBV19 with TRBJ2-1, with a weak D call TRBD2 (5 bases). The germline V and J ends were trimmed by 2 bases and 2 bases, with 13 bases remaining between them. Germline V lookup: CDR1 LNHDA, CDR2 SQIVND (reference sequence). CDR3 size: 16 residues. In DNA form, the CDR3 reads TGTGCCAGTAGTATAACCGGGAAGTTCCCCTACAATGAGCAGTTCTTC. It encodes CASSITGKFPYNEQFF.

This clone appeared a few times. This rearrangement joins TRBV5-1 to TRBJ2-1, with 11 positions matching TRBD2. The CDR3 has 19 residues. The germline V gene encodes CDR1 SGHRS and CDR2 YFSETQ. Unmatched junction bases numbered 11, after V lost 0 bases and J lost 3 bases. Here the CDR3 reads CASSLVARLAGGIYNEQFF. The CDR3 coding sequence is TGCGCCAGCAGCTTGGTGGCGAGGCTAGCGGGGGGTATCTACAATGAGCAGTTCTTC.

This clone was found a few times. Other DNA sequences in this sample translate to the same CDR3. Here the CDR3 DNA reads TGTGCCAGCTCACCGGACGGGACTAGCACAGATACGCAGTATTTT. Translating gives CASSPDGTSTDTQYF. V and J are TRBV18 and TRBJ2-3; perhaps TRBD2 as D (6 bases). The germline V gene encodes CDR1 KGHSH and CDR2 LQKENI. V lost 3 bases and J 0 bases, leaving 10 bases between the germline ends. This CDR3 contains 15 residues.